This T cell receptor (beta chain) originates from a study of blood T cell repertoires in COVID-19. Study-level information: Researchers got acute and convalescent COVID-19 samples from the United States, Italy and Spain.

This CDR3 comprises 18 residues. Per the germline V gene, CDR1 is MNHEY and CDR2 is SVGEGT. Losses at the gene ends were 2 bases for V and 0 bases for J; bases not matched to a gene: 8. Source study methods: Nucleated cell number was recorded as an estimate derived from reference gene primer amplification. TCRdb's copy holds only in-frame clones and misses some; the assay was immunoSEQ multiplex PCR. The V and J calls and the clone size are those of that table, but D and trimming were determined from the DNA. Found here are 120,000 or so clones, approximately 91% of them singletons; the top ten hold over 1%.

The chain has TRBV6-2 or TRBV6-3 and TRBJ1-5; the match to TRBD1 covers 9 bases. Sequenced sample: peripheral blood. The sequence came from a woman at least 80 years old with acute or convalescent COVID-19. The CDR3 coding sequence is TGTGCCAGCAGTTACGAGGGACAGGGCTCTTATAGCAATCAGCCCCAGCATTTT. It yields the protein CASSYEGQGSYSNQPQHF.